This TCR beta chain comes out of a study of beta chain features in type 1 diabetes. V shed 3 bases, J shed 3 bases, and the junction held 10 bases outside the gene matches. Germline V gene sequence: CDR1 MNHEY, CDR2 SMNVEV (reference sequence). The CDR3 totals 18 residues. In all sorted populations, purity surpassed 98%. Expressed TCRB transcripts were sequenced because the entire RNA isolate underwent reverse transcription. Naive, central memory and regulatory T cell samples came to a mean of about 3.9 million reads. Sequencing used immunoSEQ multiplex PCR; TCRdb keeps in-frame clones, though not all of them. The table includes approximately 470,000 clones, roughly 30% detected once. This clone came up a few times. Its antigen is not identified. Study outcomes and limitations: Compared with healthy donors, patients appeared to share more similar naive, central memory and regulatory TCRB repertoires.

The chain couples TRBV27 to TRBJ2-3; TRBD2 matches 12 bases. Sequencing was performed on naive CD4+ T cells from blood. This sequence originates from a man between 18 and 29 years old in good health. The DNA of the CDR3 is TGTGCCAGCAGTTTTTGGCTAGCGGGAGGGCCGCGGACAGATACGCAGTATTTT. This gives the protein CASSFWLAGGPRTDTQYF.